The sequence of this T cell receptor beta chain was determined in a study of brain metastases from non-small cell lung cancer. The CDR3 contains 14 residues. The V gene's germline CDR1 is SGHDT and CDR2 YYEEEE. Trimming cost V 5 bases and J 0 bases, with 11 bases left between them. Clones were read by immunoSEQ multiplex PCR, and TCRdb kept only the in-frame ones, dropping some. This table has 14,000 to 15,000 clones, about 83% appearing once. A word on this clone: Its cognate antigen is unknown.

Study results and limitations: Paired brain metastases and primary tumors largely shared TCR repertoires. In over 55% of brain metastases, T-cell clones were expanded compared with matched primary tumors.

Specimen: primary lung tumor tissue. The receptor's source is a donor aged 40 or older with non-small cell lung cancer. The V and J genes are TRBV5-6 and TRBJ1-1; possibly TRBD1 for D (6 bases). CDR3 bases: TGTGCCAGCAGGACCGGACAGATGAACACTGAAGCTTTCTTT. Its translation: CASRTGQMNTEAFF.